These T cell receptor beta chains were read from a single sample in a study of CD8+ T cells in alopecia areata. Here immunoSEQ multiplex PCR was the method, and the copy in TCRdb shows in-frame clones only, minus some. The table records about 210,000 clones, approximately 70% of them present only once. Sequenced here: CD4+ T cells sorted from blood, sampled around week 46, from a patient treated with tofacitinib. All receptors derive from a human donor with alopecia areata. CDR3s include the opening cysteine and the closing phenylalanine or tryptophan. The D gene is left open where the match is weak. Expanded clones are given a class, and other clones once, few, many or no size at all.

TRBJ2-5	TRBV20-1	NA	NA	TGCAGTGCCACCGACCTGGAGACCCAGTACTTC	CSATDLETQYF
TRBJ2-7	TRBV29-1	NA	few	TGCAGCGCTTTAACAGGGTTCGGAGAGCAGTACTTC	CSALTGFGEQYF
TRBJ2-7	TRBV13	NA	NA	TGTGCCAGCAGCCCCAGGGGGGAGCGGGGTGGTGTGGAGCAGTACTTC	CASSPRGERGGVEQYF
TRBJ1-5	TRBV9	TRBD1	NA	TGTGCCAGCAGCGTAGGAGGGACAGGGGATCAGCCCCAGCATTTT	CASSVGGTGDQPQHF
TRBJ2-4	TRBV30	NA	few	TGTGCCTGGAGTGTACGTATAGGGAGAGTCAAAAACATTCAGTACTTC	CAWSVRIGRVKNIQYF
TRBJ2-1	TRBV5-6	NA	NA	TGTGCCAGCACACCCCGGGACATCTACAATGAGCAGTTCTTC	CASTPRDIYNEQFF
TRBJ2-2	TRBV6-6	NA	NA	TGTGCCAGCAGCGATCTCGGGGGACCGAACACCGGGGAGCTGTTTTTT	CASSDLGGPNTGELFF
TRBJ1-1	TRBV30	NA	NA	TGTGCCTGCTCCCGAAAGACACTGAACACTGAAGCTTTCTTT	CACSRKTLNTEAFF
TRBJ2-3	TRBV4-3	TRBD2	few	TGCGCCAGCAGCCCCGCCGTAGGAGCGGGGATCACAGATACGCAGTATTTT	CASSPAVGAGITDTQYF
TRBJ2-1	TRBV30	NA	NA	TGTGCCTGGAGTGTAGGGCTAGCCTTTAATGAGCAGTTCTTC	CAWSVGLAFNEQFF
TRBJ1-1	TRBV30	TRBD1	once	TGTGCCTGGAGTGCCCTGACAGGGCGCGCTGAAGCTTTCTTT	CAWSALTGRAEAFF
TRBJ2-3	TRBV15	NA	few	TGTGCCACTAAACCCGGACAGACTAGCACAGATACGCAGTATTTT	CATKPGQTSTDTQYF
TRBJ1-6	TRBV2	NA	NA	TGTGCCAGCACCGCCGAGAGGGCGGGCAATTCACCCCTCCACTTT	CASTAERAGNSPLHF
TRBJ2-3	TRBV28	TRBD2	once	TGTGCCAGCATTCGGGCTAGCGGGGGCCGGGGGACAGATACGCAGTATTTT	CASIRASGGRGTDTQYF
TRBJ2-2	TRBV6-1	NA	NA	TGTGCCAGCAGTGATTTACACGACACCGGGGAGCTGTTTTTT	CASSDLHDTGELFF
TRBJ2-3	TRBV29-1	NA	NA	TGCAGCGTTGTTGGGCTTCTGGTAGTGGGTACGCAGTATTTT	CSVVGLLVVGTQYF
TRBJ2-5	TRBV4-3	NA	NA	TGCGCCAGCAGCCAAGGAGATAAGTACCAAGAGACCCAGTACTTC	CASSQGDKYQETQYF
TRBJ2-2	TRBV5-1	NA	NA	TGCGCCAGCACCCAGGATCCAGGGAGGACCGGGGAGCTGTTTTTT	CASTQDPGRTGELFF
TRBJ2-4	TRBV29-1	TRBD2	NA	TGCAGCGTACAGGGGACTAGCGGGGGTAAAGCCAAAAACATTCAGTACTTC	CSVQGTSGGKAKNIQYF
TRBJ1-1	TRBV29-1	TRBD1	NA	TGCAGCGGGAGACAGGGAGTGAACACTGAAGCTTTCTTT	CSGRQGVNTEAFF
TRBJ2-2	TRBV5-1	NA	NA	TGCGCCAGCAATCGGGACGGAGCGAACACCGGGGAGCTGTTTTTT	CASNRDGANTGELFF
TRBJ2-7	TRBV29-1	TRBD2	NA	TGCAGCGTTGATGGCGGGGGGCCTAACGAGCAGTACTTC	CSVDGGGPNEQYF
TRBJ2-5	TRBV15	TRBD1	NA	TGTGCCACCAGCAATACACAGGGGTACCAAGAGACCCAGTACTTC	CATSNTQGYQETQYF
TRBJ1-2	TRBV29-1	TRBD1	NA	TGCAGCGTGATAGACAGGGATAGAAGTGGCTACACCTTC	CSVIDRDRSGYTF
TRBJ1-1	TRBV18	TRBD1	NA	TGTGCCAGCTCCCAGGACAGGGACATGAACACTGAAGCTTTCTTT	CASSQDRDMNTEAFF
TRBJ1-2	TRBV29-1	NA	NA	TGCAGCGTTGGCGACAGCCCTCTATGGGGCTACACCTTC	CSVGDSPLWGYTF
TRBJ1-2	TRBV19	TRBD1	few	TGTGCCAGTACGGATCGGGACAGGGATGGCTACACCTTC	CASTDRDRDGYTF
TRBJ1-1	TRBV4-3	NA	NA	TGCGCCAGCAGCCAACGTGCGGGCGAAGCTTTCTTT	CASSQRAGEAFF
TRBJ2-1	TRBV7-2	TRBD2	NA	TGTGCCAGCAGCTTAGATCGCTCGGGGGGGATTTACAATGAGCAGTTCTTC	CASSLDRSGGIYNEQFF
TRBJ2-7	TRBV29-1	TRBD1	few	TGCAGCACCATGTCGATCCGGGACAGGGTCCACGAGCAGTACTTC	CSTMSIRDRVHEQYF
TRBJ1-6	TRBV27	NA	NA	TGTGCCAGCAGCCTAAATAATTCACCCCTCCACTTT	CASSLNNSPLHF